Listed here are 26 T cell receptor beta chains from one sample, sequenced in a study of T-cell memory formation after mild COVID-19 (dated by TCRdb to about 2021). Receptors were amplified or captured by 5' RACE. TCRdb shows the sequencer as Illumina NovaSeq 6000. TCRdb reran the public reads through fastp at Q25 and MiXCR, keeping productive beta chains. Every entry covers one CDR3 protein and lists the most common genes and DNA from its rows. The sample data list roughly 220,000 distinct CDR3 sequences, and more than 8% of these were observed just once. The top ten clones comprise 3.5% of the sample. The sample comprised PBMCs or a T cell subset sorted from them (not recorded which). Receptors were obtained from a man aged 18 to 30 who had mild COVID-19 (a few samples of this study predate the infection). The sample titles of this study are shuffled in the database, so cell type and time point are left out; the donor was told from shared clones.

This clonotype was detected only a few times. This chain connects TRBV29-1 to TRBJ2-1; no reliable D call. The germline V and J ends were trimmed by 3 bases and 6 bases, with 0 bases remaining between them. This CDR3 contains 9 residues. CDR1 and CDR2 from the germline V gene are SQVTM and ANQGSEA. The CDR3: CSVDNEQFF. CDR3 DNA: TGCAGCGTTGACAATGAGCAGTTCTTC.

This sequence joins TRBV6-2 or TRBV6-3 and TRBJ2-7; a possible D gene is TRBD1 (5 bases). CDR3 size: 14 residues. Germline values: CDR1 MNHEY, CDR2 SVGEGT. Trimming removed 2 bases from V and 6 bases from J, with 14 bases in between. The CDR3, as DNA: TGTGCCAGCAGTTACGATTGGGGCTCCGGCGAGCAGTACTTC. It is translated as CASSYDWGSGEQYF.

This clonotype was recorded a few times. V and J are TRBV2 and TRBJ1-1; D uncertain. The CDR3 consists of 10 residues. Per the germline V gene, CDR1 is SNHLY and CDR2 is FYNNEI. V was pared by 5 bases and J by 11 bases, with 9 bases between. The CDR3 sequence is CASSLPDAFF. CDR3 DNA sequence: TGTGCCAGCAGTCTTCCCGACGCTTTCTTT.

This clonotype was seen at least ten times. This chain connects TRBV5-1 to TRBJ2-6; D uncertain. The CDR3 is 16 amino acids. CDR1 and CDR2 (germline): SGHRS, YFSETQ. Trimming removed 0 bases from V and 0 bases from J, with 7 bases in between. This CDR3 reads CASSLGPLSGANVLTF. In DNA, the CDR3 is TGCGCCAGCAGCTTGGGACCCCTCTCTGGGGCCAACGTCCTGACTTTC.

J is TRBJ2-3 and V is TRBV7-3; TRBD2 might be the D (6 bases). The V end was cut by 4 bases, the J end by 4 bases, with 12 bases between. The CDR3 totals 14 residues. Germline values: CDR1 SGHTA, CDR2 FQGTGA. The CDR3 protein is CASSSGSGADTQYF. CDR3 DNA: TGTGCCAGCAGCTCTGGGTCGGGGGCAGATACGCAGTATTTT.

This chain uses TRBV4-2 with TRBJ2-4; D call uncertain. The V end was cut by 0 bases, the J end by 7 bases, with 7 bases between. Per the germline V gene, CDR1 is LGHNA and CDR2 is YNFKEQ. CDR3 length: 13 residues. Here the CDR3 DNA reads TGTGCCAGCAGCCAAGAATTGATCAACATTCAGTACTTC. Amino acids: CASSQELINIQYF.

This clonotype was picked up a small number of times. The chain recombines TRBV14 with TRBJ2-7, with a possible D match to TRBD1 (6 bases). The length of the CDR3 is 14 residues. Looked up from germline, CDR1 is SGHDN and CDR2 is FVKESK. Trimming took off 4 bases at V and 2 bases at J, with 12 bases between the two ends. The CDR3 spells CASSRDTGAYEQYF. For the CDR3, the DNA is TGTGCCAGCAGCCGGGACACCGGGGCCTACGAGCAGTACTTC.

Ten or more counts support this clonotype. The chain joins TRBV10-3 to TRBJ2-5; D is undetermined. The CDR3 is 14 residues long. Germline values: CDR1 ENHRY, CDR2 SYGVKD. The V and J ends lost 4 bases and 2 bases respectively, with 11 bases between them. The chain's CDR3 is CAISASGRQETQYF. CDR3 bases: TGTGCCATCAGTGCGTCCGGCAGGCAAGAGACCCAGTACTTC.

For this clonotype: At one boundary the junction diverges from the germline segment, which might be a read error. The genes are TRBV20-1 and TRBJ1-3, with D hard to call. The germline V gene has CDR1 DFQATT and CDR2 SNEGSKA (reference sequence). This CDR3 is 14 amino acids long. The CDR3 DNA follows: TGCGGTGCAACCGGACTCAACTCTGGAAACACCATATATTTT. Protein: CGATGLNSGNTIYF.

This clonotype came up a few times. The CDR3 DNA sequence: TGCGCCAGCAGCTTGGGCCTAGCGGGGGGAAACGAGCAGTACTTC. Residues: CASSLGLAGGNEQYF. The rearrangement uses TRBV5-1 and TRBJ2-7; 11 nucleotides agree with TRBD2. Per germline, CDR1 SGHRS and CDR2 YFSETQ. With 0 bases clipped from V and 5 bases from J, the junction kept 4 bases outside the gene matches. The CDR3 is 15 residues long.

This CDR3 is CASSPGGMYNSPLHF. The CDR3 DNA follows: TGTGCCAGCAGTCCCGGAGGGATGTATAATTCACCCCTCCACTTT. This sequence joins TRBV7-9 and TRBJ1-6; D remains ambiguous. The CDR3 runs 15 residues. Deletions cut 6 bases from V and 4 bases from J, with 13 bases between. CDR1 is SEHNR, CDR2 FQNEAQ, per germline (reference sequence).

The J gene is TRBJ1-5, the V gene TRBV2, with D possibly matching TRBD1 (5 bases). The length of the CDR3 is 12 residues. Germline V gene lookup returns CDR1 SNHLY and CDR2 FYNNEI. The germline V and J ends were trimmed by 2 bases and 15 bases, with 14 bases remaining between them. The chain's CDR3 is CASSERGEDLHF. The CDR3 region has the DNA TGTGCCAGCAGTGAAAGAGGGGAAGATCTGCATTTT.

This clonotype has a count of ten or more. V gene TRBV5-1 combines with J gene TRBJ2-2; 10 bases are a match to TRBD1. CDR3 length: 15 amino acids. Germline V gene sequence: CDR1 SGHRS, CDR2 YFSETQ. The V gene end was trimmed by 4 bases and the J gene end by 3 bases; junction bases not matched to a gene: 3. CDR3 nucleotide sequence: TGCGCCAGCAGCGCCGGGACAGGGGACACCGGGGAGCTGTTTTTT. Protein: CASSAGTGDTGELFF.

This clonotype appeared a few times. The chain couples TRBV18 to TRBJ2-7; D may be TRBD1 (5 bases). V was clipped by 4 bases and J by 5 bases, with 12 bases between them. Germline CDR1 reads KGHSH; CDR2 reads LQKENI. This CDR3 has 13 amino acids. As DNA, the CDR3 is TGTGCCAGCTCACAGCAGGGTGCCCACGAGCAGTACGTC. This sequence encodes CASSQQGAHEQYV.

This chain joins TRBV18 and TRBJ1-4; TRBD1 agrees at 9 bases. The CDR3 consists of 15 residues. V lost 5 bases and J lost 8; bases outside the gene matches: 9. Per the germline V gene, CDR1 is KGHSH and CDR2 is LQKENI. The CDR3 DNA reads as TGTGCCAGCTCAAACCCCGGGACAGGGTACGAAAAACTGTTTTTT. Translation gives CASSNPGTGYEKLFF.

This clonotype was seen more than once but under ten times. The gene calls are TRBV12-3 or TRBV12-4 and TRBJ1-5; D perhaps matches TRBD1 (5 bases). The CDR3 length is 13 residues. V lost 6 bases to trimming and J lost 3 bases, with 9 bases between them. The CDR3 nucleotides are TGTGCCAGCAGCCAGGGAAACAATCAGCCCCAGCATTTT. Amino acid sequence: CASSQGNNQPQHF.

The chain recombines TRBV19 with TRBJ1-1; maybe TRBD1 (6 bases). The CDR3 extends over 14 amino acids. Germline V gives CDR1 LNHDA, CDR2 SQIVND (reference sequence). Trimming took 7 bases from V and 0 from J, leaving 12 bases between them. The CDR3 region is CASIDRRLNTEAFF. The CDR3 DNA sequence: TGTGCCAGTATCGACAGGAGATTGAACACTGAAGCTTTCTTT.

This clonotype was picked up many times. The V and J genes are TRBV24-1 and TRBJ2-3; TRBD1 might be the D (6 bases). Germline values: CDR1 KGHDR, CDR2 SFDVKD. Trimming removed 4 bases at V and 7 bases at J, with 8 bases between. This CDR3 is 12 amino acids long. The CDR3 nucleotides are TGTGCCACCAGTGAACAGGGCTATACGCAGTATTTT. Its translation is CATSEQGYTQYF.

This clonotype has at least ten counts. This rearrangement joins TRBV20-1 to TRBJ2-5, with 8 bases lining up with TRBD1. Trimming cost V 0 bases and J 0 bases; bases outside gene matches: 6. The CDR3 sequence is 16 residues long. CDR1 DFQATT and CDR2 SNEGSKA come from the germline V gene (reference sequence). CDR3 bases: TGCAGTGCTAGAGATCTCGGACAGGGCCACCAAGAGACCCAGTACTTC. The encoded protein is CSARDLGQGHQETQYF.

This clonotype was seen more than once but under ten times. CDR3 coding DNA: TGCAGTGCTAGGAATCCCAGAAGCTCCTACAATGAGCAGTTCTTC. Its translation is CSARNPRSSYNEQFF. V usage is TRBV20-1 and J usage is TRBJ2-1; no clear D gene. The V end was cut by 3 bases, the J end by 0 bases, with 12 bases between. This CDR3 is 15 amino acids long. Germline V gene lookup returns CDR1 DFQATT and CDR2 SNEGSKA (reference sequence).

This clonotype was detected a few times. The rearrangement uses TRBV18 and TRBJ2-5, with D possibly TRBD2 on 6 matching bases. Trimming removed 0 bases at V and 3 bases at J, with 8 bases between. CDR3 length: 14 amino acids. CDR1 is KGHSH, CDR2 LQKENI, per germline. The CDR3 loop is CASSPPGGEETQYF. CDR3 DNA: TGTGCCAGCTCACCACCCGGAGGGGAAGAGACCCAGTACTTC.

The chain joins TRBV30 to TRBJ2-3, with D perhaps TRBD2 (5 bases). CDR1 GTSNPN and CDR2 SVGIG come from the germline V gene (reference sequence). The length of the CDR3 is 13 residues. With 3 bases removed from V and 1 base from J, the gap between germline ends came to 8 bases. CDR3 protein: CAWSLGGTDTQYF. In DNA, the CDR3 is TGTGCCTGGAGCCTCGGGGGCACAGATACGCAGTATTTT.

This clonotype was counted ten times or more. The rearrangement uses TRBV5-1 and TRBJ1-1; D unresolved. V gave up 1 base and J gave up 1 base, with 8 bases separating them. Per the germline V gene, CDR1 is SGHRS and CDR2 is YFSETQ. There are 14 residues in the CDR3. The DNA of the CDR3 is TGCGCCAGCAGCTTGTCGGCGGAGAACACTGAAGCTTTCTTT. This gives the protein CASSLSAENTEAFF.

This chain links TRBV21-1 with TRBJ2-1; TRBD2 is taken as the D call from the table, unchecked against the DNA. TRBV21-1 is a listed pseudogene. The length of the CDR3 is 17 residues. In DNA, the CDR3 is TGTGCCAGCAGCAAAGGGCTAGCGGGGGAATCACTCAGGGAGCAGTTCTTC. Its translation: CASSKGLAGESLREQFF.

V usage is TRBV4-2 and J usage is TRBJ2-1; D gene uncertain. In germline, CDR1 is LGHNA, CDR2 YNFKEQ. The V end was cut by 0 bases, the J end by 8 bases, with 17 bases between. The CDR3 is 16 amino acids. The CDR3 spells CASSQEGHGVIDEQFF. The CDR3 region has the DNA TGTGCCAGCAGCCAAGAGGGTCATGGCGTCATCGATGAGCAGTTCTTC.

The chain carries TRBV6-8 and TRBJ2-7; D not certain. V was clipped by 4 bases and J by 1 base, with 11 bases between them. CDR1 MNHGY and CDR2 SAAAGT come from the germline V gene. This CDR3 region has 14 residues. Written as DNA, the CDR3 is TGTGCCAGCAGTTTCCGGACGGTATCCTACGAGCAGTACTTC. Encoded protein: CASSFRTVSYEQYF.